This is a list of T cell receptor beta chains from one sample in a study of T-cell memory formation after mild COVID-19. TCRdb reprocessed the 5' RACE reads with MiXCR, giving one entry per CDR3 protein. The sample has over 120,000 distinct CDR3 sequences, about 23% seen once. Sequenced input: PBMCs or a T cell subset sorted from them (not recorded which). These TCRs come from an adult woman who had mild COVID-19 (a few samples of this study predate the infection). Cell type and time point are not known. The CDR3 runs from the conserved cysteine through the conserved F or W. D genes are given only for firm matches. Size tells how often a clone was seen (once, few, many) or the class of an expanded clone, and some rows leave it out.

TRBJ2-4 | . | TRBD2 | TRBV11-2 | CASSPGGTRNIQYF | TGTGCCAGCAGCCCAGGAGGGACTAGAAACATTCAGTACTTC
TRBJ2-7 | . | . | TRBV7-9 | CASSPGEGLPYEQYF | TGTGCCAGCAGCCCTGGAGAGGGACTCCCCTACGAGCAGTACTTC
TRBJ2-2 | few | TRBD1 | TRBV5-1 | CASSPPRTGMDTGELFF | TGCGCCAGCAGCCCACCTCGGACAGGGATGGACACCGGGGAGCTGTTTTTT
TRBJ1-1 | . | . | TRBV12-3/TRBV12-4 | CASSAGGDTEAFF | TGTGCCAGCAGTGCCGGAGGGGACACTGAAGCTTTCTTT
TRBJ2-7 | . | . | TRBV19 | CASSRVPGVEQYF | TGTGCCAGTAGCCGGGTTCCCGGGGTCGAGCAGTACTTC
TRBJ1-2 | . | TRBD1 | TRBV30 | CAWSAFYRGGYTF | TGTGCCTGGAGTGCTTTTTACAGGGGTGGCTACACCTTC
TRBJ1-1 | few | TRBD1 | TRBV7-9 | CASSFRDRGLDTEAFF | TGTGCCAGCAGCTTCCGGGACAGGGGGCTGGACACTGAAGCTTTCTTT
TRBJ2-3 | few | TRBD2 | TRBV9 | CASSLSGRGTDTQYF | TGTGCCAGCAGCCTAAGCGGGAGGGGCACAGATACGCAGTATTTT
TRBJ2-3 | few | . | TRBV28 | CASSPRISTDTQYF | TGTGCCAGCAGTCCTAGGATAAGCACAGATACGCAGTATTTT
TRBJ2-1 | few | . | TRBV7-9 | CASSSRTEGNEQFF | TGTGCCAGCAGCTCCAGGACGGAAGGGAATGAGCAGTTCTTC
TRBJ1-1 | few | . | TRBV20-1 | CSALRALNTEAFF | TGCAGTGCCTTACGGGCCCTGAACACTGAAGCTTTCTTT
TRBJ2-7 | . | . | TRBV7-6 | CASSLVDSEQYF | TGTGCCAGCAGCTTAGTGGACAGCGAGCAGTACTTC
TRBJ1-1 | few | . | TRBV9 | CASSWTAFF | TGTGCCAGCAGCTGGACAGCTTTCTTT
TRBJ2-7 | . | TRBD1 | TRBV15 | CATSGTGAGDEQYF | TGTGCCACCAGCGGTACAGGGGCAGGCGACGAGCAGTACTTC
TRBJ1-4 | . | TRBD1 | TRBV7-6 | CASSLARGTGDEKLFF | TGTGCCAGCAGCTTAGCTCGGGGGACAGGAGATGAAAAACTGTTTTTT
TRBJ1-1 | . | . | TRBV6-4 | CASSDALGTEAFF | TGTGCCAGCAGTGACGCACTTGGAACTGAAGCTTTCTTT
TRBJ2-7 | few | . | TRBV5-1 | CASSFQGYYEQYF | TGCGCCAGCAGCTTCCAGGGCTACTACGAGCAGTACTTC
TRBJ1-6 | . | . | TRBV20-1 | CSAPMVNSPLHF | TGCAGTGCTCCCATGGTTAATTCACCCCTCCACTTT
TRBJ2-7 | few | . | TRBV27 | CANDRSYEQYF | TGTGCCAACGACAGGTCCTACGAGCAGTACTTC
TRBJ1-1 | . | . | TRBV6-4 | CASSDSAGGSEAFF | TGTGCCAGCAGTGACTCCGCCGGAGGGTCTGAAGCTTTCTTT
TRBJ1-1 | few | . | TRBV9 | CASSALREVNTEAFF | TGTGCCAGCAGCGCCCTCAGGGAAGTGAACACTGAAGCTTTCTTT
TRBJ1-6 | . | TRBD1 | TRBV14 | CASSPDRFYSPLHF | TGTGCCAGCAGCCCGGACAGGTTCTATTCACCCCTCCACTTT
TRBJ2-5 | few | . | TRBV20-1 | CSGEQYQETQYF | TGCAGTGGGGAACAGTACCAAGAGACCCAGTACTTC
TRBJ2-1 | few | . | TRBV5-6 | CASSGPYREYNEQFF | TGTGCCAGCAGTGGACCGTACCGGGAGTACAATGAGCAGTTCTTC
TRBJ1-5 | . | TRBD1 | TRBV6-5 | CASSYGTGSQPQHF | TGTGCCAGCAGTTACGGGACAGGGTCCCAGCCCCAGCATTTT
TRBJ1-1 | . | . | TRBV13 | CASSPGPTTEAFF | TGTGCCAGCAGTCCGGGACCCACCACTGAAGCTTTCTTT
TRBJ1-2 | . | . | TRBV9 | CASATQEKGYTF | TGTGCCAGCGCGACTCAGGAGAAAGGCTACACCTTC
TRBJ1-2 | . | . | TRBV7-9 | CASSPTVDRNYGYTF | TGTGCCAGCAGTCCAACAGTCGACAGAAACTATGGCTACACCTTC
TRBJ2-5 | . | . | TRBV2 | CASSLTVQETQYF | TGTGCCAGCAGCCTGACAGTACAAGAGACCCAGTACTTC
TRBJ1-6 | . | . | TRBV27 | CASRAGRAGNSPIHF | TGTGCCAGCAGAGCCGGCAGGGCTGGTAATTCACCCATCCACTTT
TRBJ2-5 | . | . | TRBV2 | CASTDPWTQTQYF | TGTGCCAGCACCGACCCTTGGACTCAGACCCAGTACTTC
TRBJ2-1 | . | . | TRBV6-2/TRBV6-3 | CASSLLGSSYNEQFF | TGTGCCAGCAGTCTACTGGGGAGCTCCTACAATGAGCAGTTCTTC
TRBJ2-7 | . | . | TRBV9 | CASSQGDGDEQYF | TGTGCCAGCAGCCAGGGTGATGGGGACGAGCAGTACTTC
TRBJ2-1 | . | TRBD2 | TRBV7-3 | CASSLTTGGRADNEQFF | TGTGCCAGCAGCTTAACGACGGGCGGGAGGGCCGACAATGAGCAGTTCTTC
TRBJ2-7 | . | . | TRBV29-1 | CSVDSGGYEQYF | TGCAGCGTTGACTCCGGGGGATACGAGCAGTACTTC
TRBJ2-7 | . | . | TRBV5-1 | CASSLEVGEQYF | TGCGCCAGCAGCTTGGAGGTCGGCGAGCAGTACTTC
TRBJ2-2 | . | . | TRBV4-3 | CASSQDAGTGELFF | TGCGCCAGCAGCCAAGATGCGGGGACCGGGGAGCTGTTTTTT
TRBJ2-1 | . | TRBD1 | TRBV18 | CASSPPGTGPYNEQFF | TGTGCCAGCTCACCCCCCGGGACAGGGCCCTACAATGAGCAGTTCTTC
TRBJ2-7 | . | . | TRBV7-8 | CASSVTGSAYEQYF | TGTGCCAGCAGCGTCACAGGTTCGGCCTACGAGCAGTACTTC
TRBJ2-5 | once | TRBD2 | TRBV29-1 | CSELAGLPEAQYF | TGCAGCGAATTAGCGGGGCTTCCGGAGGCCCAGTACTTC
TRBJ1-1 | . | . | TRBV29-1 | CSVERSGQPDEAFF | TGCAGCGTTGAACGATCGGGCCAACCGGATGAAGCTTTCTTT
TRBJ2-5 | . | . | TRBV11-2 | CASSLRTQYF | TGTGCCAGCAGCCTCCGGACCCAGTACTTC
TRBJ1-4 | . | . | TRBV7-2 | CASSLSAGGVEEKLFF | TGTGCCAGCAGCTTGTCCGCGGGGGGCGTTGAAGAAAAACTGTTTTTT
TRBJ2-3 | few | . | TRBV5-1 | CASSLLTGGTTDTQYF | TGCGCCAGCAGCCTCCTGACAGGCGGGACCACAGATACGCAGTATTTT
TRBJ1-1 | once | . | TRBV3-1 | CASSQVLGTEAFF | TGTGCCAGCAGCCAGGTCCTTGGCACTGAAGCTTTCTTT
TRBJ1-1 | . | . | TRBV6-5 | CASSKSLDGQEFLNTEAFF | TGTGCCAGCAGTAAAAGCCTAGACGGGCAGGAGTTTTTGAACACTGAAGCTTTCTTT
TRBJ2-3 | few | . | TRBV7-9 | CASSTRYPRTDTQYF | TGTGCCAGCAGCACCCGCTACCCACGAACAGATACGCAGTATTTT
TRBJ2-1 | . | TRBD1 | TRBV20-1 | CSARVRTGSNNEQFF | TGCAGTGCTAGAGTAAGGACAGGGAGTAACAATGAGCAGTTCTTC
TRBJ1-5 | . | . | TRBV10-3 | CAISESKTGQPQHF | TGTGCCATCAGTGAGTCGAAGACTGGGCAGCCCCAGCATTTT
TRBJ2-7 | few | . | TRBV7-9 | CASSATGPNYEQYF | TGTGCCAGCAGCGCCACGGGTCCGAACTACGAGCAGTACTTC
TRBJ2-3 | few | TRBD1 | TRBV29-1 | CSAIPGQGRTDTQYF | TGCAGCGCTATCCCGGGACAGGGCCGCACAGATACGCAGTATTTT
TRBJ2-7 | . | TRBD2 | TRBV7-8 | CASSFLAGGDEQYF | TGTGCCAGCAGCTTCCTAGCGGGAGGGGACGAGCAGTACTTC
TRBJ2-1 | . | TRBD2 | TRBV4-3 | CASSITSGRYNEQFF | TGCGCCAGCAGCATAACTAGCGGGAGGTATAATGAGCAGTTCTTC
TRBJ1-1 | . | . | TRBV5-8 | CASSLRRPEAFF | TGTGCCAGCAGCTTGCGGCGGCCTGAAGCTTTCTTT
TRBJ2-6 | . | . | TRBV4-2 | CASSQDATGANVLTF | TGTGCCAGCAGCCAGGATGCGACAGGGGCCAACGTCCTGACTTTC
TRBJ1-1 | . | TRBD1 | TRBV4-3 | CASSHYTQGASTEAFF | TGCGCCAGCAGCCATTATACACAGGGGGCGAGCACTGAAGCTTTCTTT
TRBJ2-7 | . | TRBD1 | TRBV24-1 | CATSDPGQGPYEQYF | TGTGCCACCAGTGATCCGGGACAGGGACCCTACGAGCAGTACTTC
TRBJ2-3 | many | . | TRBV7-9 | CASSLGTDTQYF | TGTGCCAGCAGCTTAGGTACAGATACGCAGTATTTT
TRBJ1-6 | few | . | TRBV6-6 | CASSYSGTPTNSPLHF | TGTGCCAGCAGTTACTCCGGGACACCAACTAATTCACCCCTCCACTTT